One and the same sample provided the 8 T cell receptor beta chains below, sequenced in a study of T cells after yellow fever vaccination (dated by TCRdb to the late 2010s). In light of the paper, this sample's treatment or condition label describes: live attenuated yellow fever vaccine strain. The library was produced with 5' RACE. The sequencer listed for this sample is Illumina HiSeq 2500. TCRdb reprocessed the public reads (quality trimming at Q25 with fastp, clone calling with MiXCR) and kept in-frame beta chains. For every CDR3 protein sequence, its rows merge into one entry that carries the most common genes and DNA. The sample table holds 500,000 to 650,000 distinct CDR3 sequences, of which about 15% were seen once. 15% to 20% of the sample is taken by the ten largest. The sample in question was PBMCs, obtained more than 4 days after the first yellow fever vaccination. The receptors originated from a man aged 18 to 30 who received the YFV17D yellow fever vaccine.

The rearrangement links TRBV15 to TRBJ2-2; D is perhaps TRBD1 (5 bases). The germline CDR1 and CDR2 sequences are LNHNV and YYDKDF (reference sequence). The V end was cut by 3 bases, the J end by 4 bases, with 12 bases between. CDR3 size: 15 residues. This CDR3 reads CATSRVDRTTGELFF. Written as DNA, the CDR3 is TGTGCCACCAGCAGGGTAGACAGAACCACCGGGGAGCTGTTTTTT.

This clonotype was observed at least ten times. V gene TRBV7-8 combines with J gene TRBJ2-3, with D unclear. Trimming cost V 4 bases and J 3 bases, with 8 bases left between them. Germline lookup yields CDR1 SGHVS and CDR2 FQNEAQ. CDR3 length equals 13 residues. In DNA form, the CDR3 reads TGTGCCAGCAGCTCCCTCAGGACAGATACGCAGTATTTT. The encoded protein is CASSSLRTDTQYF. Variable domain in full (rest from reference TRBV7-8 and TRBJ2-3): GAGVSQSPRYKVAKRGQDVALRCDPISGHVSLFWYQQALGQGPEFLTYFQNEAQLDKSGLPSDRFFAERPEGSVSTLKIQRTQQEDSAVYLCASSSLRTDTQYFGPGTRLTVL.

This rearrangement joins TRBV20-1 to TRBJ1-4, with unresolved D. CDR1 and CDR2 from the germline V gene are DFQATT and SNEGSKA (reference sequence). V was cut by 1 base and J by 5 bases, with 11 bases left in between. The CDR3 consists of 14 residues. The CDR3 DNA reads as TGCAGTGCTAGAGGGCCCGCCACAAATGAAAAACTGTTTTTT. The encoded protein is CSARGPATNEKLFF.

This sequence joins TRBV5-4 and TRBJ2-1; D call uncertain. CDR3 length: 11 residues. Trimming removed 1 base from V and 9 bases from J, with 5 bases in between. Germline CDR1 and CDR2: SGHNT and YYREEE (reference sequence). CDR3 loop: CASSLTSEQFF. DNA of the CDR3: TGTGCCAGCAGCTTGACAAGTGAGCAGTTCTTC.

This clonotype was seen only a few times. The CDR3 DNA reads as TGTGCCAGCAGTACGACAAAGGCGACAGATACGCAGTATTTT. Translating it yields CASSTTKATDTQYF. The chain joins TRBV6-1 to TRBJ2-3; D gene ambiguous. This CDR3 has 14 amino acids. The ends were cut back, 5 bases at V and 3 bases at J, with 12 bases in the middle. CDR1 MNHNS and CDR2 SASEGT come from the germline V gene.

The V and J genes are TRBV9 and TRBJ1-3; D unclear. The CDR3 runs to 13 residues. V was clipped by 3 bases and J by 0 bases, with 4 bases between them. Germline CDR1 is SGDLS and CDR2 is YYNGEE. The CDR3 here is CASSAFSGNTIYF. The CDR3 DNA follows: TGTGCCAGCAGCGCTTTCTCTGGAAACACCATATATTTT.

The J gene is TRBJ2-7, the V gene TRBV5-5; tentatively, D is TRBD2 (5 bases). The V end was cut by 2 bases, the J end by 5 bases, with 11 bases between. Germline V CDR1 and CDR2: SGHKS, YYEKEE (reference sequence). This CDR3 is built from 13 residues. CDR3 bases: TGTGCCAGCAGCTTACGAGAGGGCCACGAGCAGTACGTC. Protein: CASSLREGHEQYV.

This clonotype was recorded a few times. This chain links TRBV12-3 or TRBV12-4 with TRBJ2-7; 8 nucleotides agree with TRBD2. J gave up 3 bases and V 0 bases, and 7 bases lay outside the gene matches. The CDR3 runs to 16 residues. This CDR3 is CASSLALGLVGYEQYF. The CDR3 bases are TGTGCCAGCAGTTTAGCGCTGGGACTAGTAGGCTACGAGCAGTACTTC.